This T cell receptor beta chain appears in the sequencing data of a study of T cell repertoires in cytomegalovirus infection. At the level of the study: Both a matching HLA type and CMV infection were indicated by public TCR beta signatures.

Concerning this clonotype itself: Its matching antigen is unknown.

TCRdb itself ran the reads through MiXCR, one entry per CDR3 protein. Of about 190,000 distinct CDR3 sequences in the sample, over 25% are singletons; the top ten hold approximately 31%. J gave up 3 bases and V 2 bases, and 3 bases lay outside the gene matches. The CDR3 runs 16 residues. The germline gives CDR1 SGDLS, CDR2 YYNGEE. General study findings and limits: Dominant in the ex vivo response were TCR beta clonotypes restricted by HLA-C and specific for CMV. Public TCR beta family frequency separated CMV-and-HLA carriers, including in an independent cohort.

V usage is TRBV9 and J usage is TRBJ2-3; 13 bases are shared with TRBD2. Sequencing was carried out using PBMCs. This receptor was obtained from a human donor in good health (CMV status not recorded). Some clones in this sample may be carry-over from other donors' samples. The CDR3 sequence is CASSVGTSGETDTQYF. CDR3 DNA sequence: TGTGCCAGCAGCGTCGGGACTAGCGGGGAAACAGATACGCAGTATTTT. Supplemented by reference TRBV9 and TRBJ2-3, the full variable domain reads DSGVTQTPKHLITATGQRVTLRCSPRSGDLSVYWYQQSLDQGLQFLIQYYNGEERAKGNILERFSAQQFPDLHSELNLSSLELGDSALYFCASSVGTSGETDTQYFGPGTRLTVL.